This is a list of T cell receptor beta chains from one sample in a study of response to subunit inactivated influenza vaccine. TCRdb re-called the RT-PCR reads through MiXCR, storing one row per CDR3 protein. The data contain under 750,000 distinct CDR3 sequences, about 10% of them singletons. Sequenced here: PBMCs from blood, sampled on the day of vaccination. Every receptor here comes from a man between 50 and 59 years old who received an inactivated influenza vaccine. CDR3s include the opening cysteine and the closing phenylalanine or tryptophan. Fields, in order: CDR3 DNA, CDR3 protein, V gene, clone size, D gene, J gene. D genes are given only for firm matches. The listing skips clone size in some rows; elsewhere it reads once, few, many or a size class.

TGCAGTGCTAGCGGAATTGGGTTCCCAGATACGCAGTATTTT	CSASGIGFPDTQYF	TRBV20-1	-	-	TRBJ2-3
TGTGCCAGCTCACCACTCCGGGACGAGCAGTACTTC	CASSPLRDEQYF	TRBV18	many	-	TRBJ2-7
TGCAGTGCGCGATGGCGGCTCCCCCTCGAGCAGTACTTC	CSARWRLPLEQYF	TRBV20-1	few	-	TRBJ2-7
TGCAGTGTTCCGACTAGCGGGAGAGGTAGCACCGGGGAGCTGTTTTTT	CSVPTSGRGSTGELFF	TRBV20-1	many	TRBD2	TRBJ2-2
TGTGCCAGCAGCCTGGGACTAGTGTCGTTCTTC	CASSLGLVSFF	TRBV12-3/TRBV12-4	few	TRBD2	TRBJ2-1
TGTGCCAGCAGCTCCAGGGGAGGGCTAGCCAAAAACATTCAGTACTTC	CASSSRGGLAKNIQYF	TRBV7-2	few	-	TRBJ2-4
TGTGCCAGCAGAAGTAACCCAACCTACGAGCAGTACTTC	CASRSNPTYEQYF	TRBV12-3/TRBV12-4	many	-	TRBJ2-7
TGTGCCAGCAGCTTGGGACTAGCGGGAGAGAACGAGCAGTACTTC	CASSLGLAGENEQYF	TRBV11-3	-	TRBD2	TRBJ2-7
TGTGCCAGCAGACAGTCGGGGAATTCACCCCTCCACTTT	CASRQSGNSPLHF	TRBV12-3/TRBV12-4	-	-	TRBJ1-6
TGTGCCAGCAGCTTGCAGGCGGGAGGGAGCTCCTACAATGAGCAGTTCTTC	CASSLQAGGSSYNEQFF	TRBV7-8	-	TRBD2	TRBJ2-1
TGTGCCAGCAGTTACTCGCTGGGACTAGCGGGAGAGGATGAGCAGTTCTTC	CASSYSLGLAGEDEQFF	TRBV6-5	few	TRBD2	TRBJ2-1
TGTGCCAGCAGCCGACTATACACAGATACGCAGTATTTT	CASSRLYTDTQYF	TRBV7-9	few	-	TRBJ2-3
TGCGCCAGCAGCCCTACCCTACAGAGCTTTACAGATACGCAGTATTTT	CASSPTLQSFTDTQYF	TRBV5-1	-	-	TRBJ2-3
TGTGCCAGCACCCTTCGGGCTGGTAACTATGGCTACACCTTC	CASTLRAGNYGYTF	TRBV3-1	-	-	TRBJ1-2